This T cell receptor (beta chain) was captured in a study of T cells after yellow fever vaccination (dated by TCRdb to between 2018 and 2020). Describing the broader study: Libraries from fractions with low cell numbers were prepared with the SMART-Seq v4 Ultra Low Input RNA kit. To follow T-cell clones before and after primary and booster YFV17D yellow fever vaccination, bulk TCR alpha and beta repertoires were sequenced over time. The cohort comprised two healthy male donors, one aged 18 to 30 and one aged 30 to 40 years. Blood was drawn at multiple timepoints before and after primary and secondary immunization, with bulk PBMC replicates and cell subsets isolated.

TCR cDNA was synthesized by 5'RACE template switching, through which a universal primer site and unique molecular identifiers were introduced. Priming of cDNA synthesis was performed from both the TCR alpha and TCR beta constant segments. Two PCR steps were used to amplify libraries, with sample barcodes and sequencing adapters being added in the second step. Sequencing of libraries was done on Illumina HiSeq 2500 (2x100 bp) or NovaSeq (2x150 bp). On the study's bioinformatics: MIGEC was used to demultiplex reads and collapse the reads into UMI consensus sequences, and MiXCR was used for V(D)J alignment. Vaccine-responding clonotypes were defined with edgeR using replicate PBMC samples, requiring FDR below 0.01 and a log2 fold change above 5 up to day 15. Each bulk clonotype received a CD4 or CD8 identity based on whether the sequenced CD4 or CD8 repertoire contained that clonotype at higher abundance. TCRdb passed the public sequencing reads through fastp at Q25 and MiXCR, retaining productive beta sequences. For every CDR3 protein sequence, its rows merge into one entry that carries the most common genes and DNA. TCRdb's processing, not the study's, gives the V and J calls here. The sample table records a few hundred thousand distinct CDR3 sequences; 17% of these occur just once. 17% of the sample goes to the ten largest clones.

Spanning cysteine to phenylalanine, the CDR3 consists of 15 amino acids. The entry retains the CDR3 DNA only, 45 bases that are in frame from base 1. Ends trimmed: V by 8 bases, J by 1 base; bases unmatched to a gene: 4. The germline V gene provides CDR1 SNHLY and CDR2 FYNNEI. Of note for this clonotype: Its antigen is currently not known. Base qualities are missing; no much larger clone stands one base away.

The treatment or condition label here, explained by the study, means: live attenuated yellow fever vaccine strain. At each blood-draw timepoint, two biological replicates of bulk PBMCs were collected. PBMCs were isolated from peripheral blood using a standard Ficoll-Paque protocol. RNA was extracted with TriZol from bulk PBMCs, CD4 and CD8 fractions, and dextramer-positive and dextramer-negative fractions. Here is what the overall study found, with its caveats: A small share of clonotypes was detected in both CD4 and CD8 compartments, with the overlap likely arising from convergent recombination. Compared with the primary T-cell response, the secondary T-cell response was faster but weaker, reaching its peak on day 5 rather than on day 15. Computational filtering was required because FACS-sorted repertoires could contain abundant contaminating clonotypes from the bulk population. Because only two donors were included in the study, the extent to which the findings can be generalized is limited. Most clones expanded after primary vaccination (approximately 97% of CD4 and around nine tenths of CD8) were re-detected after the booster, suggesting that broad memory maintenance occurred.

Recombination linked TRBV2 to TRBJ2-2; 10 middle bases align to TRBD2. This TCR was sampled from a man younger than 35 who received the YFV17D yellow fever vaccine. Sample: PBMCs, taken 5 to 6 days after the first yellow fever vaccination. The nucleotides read TGTGCCAGCGGTGGACTAGCGGTGAACACCGGGGAGCTGTTTTTT. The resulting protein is CASGGLAVNTGELFF. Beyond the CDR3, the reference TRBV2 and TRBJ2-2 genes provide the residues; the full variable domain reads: EPEVTQTPSHQVTQMGQEVILRCVPISNHLYFYWYRQILGQKVEFLVSFYNNEISEKSEIFDDQFSVERPDGSNFTLKIRSTKLEDSAMYFCASGGLAVNTGELFFGEGSRLTVL.